The 30 T cell receptor beta chains listed next were all sequenced from one sample in a study of Ad26.COV2.S vaccination and SARS-CoV-2 variants. TCRdb's copy holds only in-frame clones and misses some; the assay was immunoSEQ multiplex PCR. The table shows 410,000 or so clones, with about nine tenths occurring only once. Treatment given: about 20 received Ad26.COV2.S at low or high dose, single or two shots; roughly five received placebo; per-sample allocation not given. The samples were gathered on day 63 after the first injection of vaccine or placebo. The sequences come from peripheral blood, collected in a trial of Ad26.COV2.S vaccine versus placebo. The receptors stem from a person between 18 and 59 years old who received the Ad26.COV2.S COVID-19 vaccine or a placebo.

This chain uses TRBV27 with TRBJ2-7, with 10 bases identical to TRBD2. Germline V gives CDR1 MNHEY, CDR2 SMNVEV (reference sequence). J lost 2 bases, V lost 2 bases, and 3 bases had no gene match. The CDR3 totals 15 residues. This chain's CDR3 is CASSLEREGPYEQYF. CDR3 DNA sequence: TGTGCCAGCAGTTTAGAGCGGGAGGGCCCCTACGAGCAGTACTTC.

The J gene is TRBJ1-5, the V gene TRBV6-5; possible D gene TRBD1, 6 bases. CDR3 length equals 15 residues. Trimming took off 6 bases at V and 9 bases at J, with 21 bases between the two ends. Germline V gives CDR1 MNHEY, CDR2 SVGAGI. The CDR3 loop is CASSRRGEGFPPQHF. As DNA, the CDR3 is TGTGCCAGCAGCCGAAGGGGGGAGGGCTTCCCGCCCCAGCATTTT.

The chain joins TRBV19 to TRBJ1-3; D remains ambiguous. Trimming took 5 bases from V and 0 from J, leaving 5 bases between them. Germline lookup yields CDR1 LNHDA and CDR2 SQIVND (reference sequence). The CDR3 is made up of 13 amino acids. The chain's CDR3 is CASSGISGNTIYF. CDR3 bases: TGTGCCAGTAGTGGGATCTCTGGAAACACCATATATTTT.

The chain couples TRBV7-6 to TRBJ2-5, with D tentatively TRBD1 (5 bases). CDR1 SGHVS and CDR2 FNYEAQ come from the germline V gene. The CDR3 length is 13 residues. The V gene lost 5 bases and the J gene lost 3 bases, with 10 bases spanning the gap. For the CDR3, the DNA is TGTGCCAGCAGCATGACAGAAAAAGAGACCCAGTACTTC. It translates to CASSMTEKETQYF.

The CDR3 nucleotides read TGTGCCAGCAGCCAAGGGCTAGCGGGACTGAACACCGGGGAGCTGTTTTTT. This sequence encodes CASSQGLAGLNTGELFF. The rearrangement joins TRBV4-2 to TRBJ2-2, with TRBD2 matching 9 bases. The CDR3 is made up of 17 amino acids. V lost 1 base, J lost 1 base, and 4 bases stayed unmatched. Germline V gives CDR1 LGHNA, CDR2 YNFKEQ.

The V gene is TRBV4-3, the J gene TRBJ2-7; no clear D. Between the trimmed V and J ends, which lost 0 bases and 3 bases, there was a span of 12 bases. This CDR3 has 15 amino acids. Germline loops: CDR1 LGHNA, CDR2 YSLEER. The CDR3 DNA sequence: TGCGCCAGCAGCCAAGAGGGAACAGTTCACTACGAGCAGTACTTC. This gives the protein CASSQEGTVHYEQYF.

The rearrangement joins TRBV24-1 to TRBJ2-1; no clear D. The CDR3 consists of 14 residues. V lost 3 bases to trimming and J lost 8 bases, with 13 bases between them. Germline CDR1 KGHDR, CDR2 SFDVKD. This CDR3 is CATSDGGVHHEQFF. The CDR3 DNA reads as TGTGCCACCAGTGATGGTGGGGTACACCATGAGCAGTTCTTC.

The chain couples TRBV19 to TRBJ2-7, with 13 positions matching TRBD2. This CDR3 has 18 amino acids. CDR1 and CDR2 from the germline V gene are LNHDA and SQIVND (reference sequence). The V gene end was trimmed by 3 bases and the J gene end by 3 bases; junction bases not matched to a gene: 11. CDR3 residues: CASSILPLGLAGNYEQYF. The CDR3 DNA reads TGTGCCAGTAGTATCCTGCCCCTGGGACTAGCGGGAAACTACGAGCAGTACTTC.

J is TRBJ2-5 and V is TRBV10-3, with 11 bases identical to TRBD2. Germline CDR1 and CDR2: ENHRY and SYGVKD. The CDR3 spans 16 residues. The J segment lost 2 bases and the V segment lost 5 bases, leaving 7 bases of the junction unmatched. The DNA for the CDR3 is TGTGCCATCAGTATAGGGACTAGCGGCGTACAAGAGACCCAGTACTTC. Amino acids: CAISIGTSGVQETQYF.

The chain carries TRBV3-1 (or the pseudogene TRBV3-2) and TRBJ2-1, with D unclear. The V gene's germline CDR1 is LGHDT and CDR2 YNNKEL (reference sequence). The CDR3 runs 11 residues. The V end was cut by 2 bases, the J end by 7 bases, with 3 bases between. The CDR3 DNA sequence: TGTGCCAGCAGCCAATTGAATGAGCAGTTCTTC. This codes for CASSQLNEQFF.

J is TRBJ2-1 and V is TRBV5-1, with D maybe TRBD2 (5 bases). The ends were cut back, 4 bases at V and 6 bases at J, with 23 bases in the middle. The CDR3 extends over 17 amino acids. Germline values: CDR1 SGHRS, CDR2 YFSETQ. In nucleotides, the CDR3 is TGCGCCAGCAGCAAGGGAGCGTCATCTGCTGGGTTCAATGAGCAGTTCTTC. It is translated as CASSKGASSAGFNEQFF.

The rearrangement uses TRBV28 and TRBJ2-7; D perhaps matches TRBD2 (5 bases). V was cut by 8 bases and J by 5 bases, with 10 bases left in between. Germline-derived CDR1 and CDR2 are MDHEN and SYDVKM. The CDR3 totals 11 residues. The CDR3 DNA sequence: TGTGCCAGCCTCCGGGGAGACGAGCAGTACTTC. Protein product: CASLRGDEQYF.

The V call is TRBV21-1, the J call TRBJ2-1; the table's D call, TRBD2, has no DNA check behind it. TRBV21-1 is an annotated pseudogene. CDR3 length: 17 residues. CDR3 in amino acids: CASSPPEYGRVHNEQFF. The CDR3 coding sequence is TGTGCCAGCAGCCCCCCCGAGTACGGGAGGGTTCACAATGAGCAGTTCTTC.

This chain links TRBV30 with TRBJ1-2; the D gene is possibly TRBD1 (6 bases). Trimming took 8 bases from V and 4 from J, leaving 17 bases between them. The CDR3 has 13 residues. Germline CDR1 and CDR2: GTSNPN and SVGIG (reference sequence). The CDR3 sequence is CAGTWGGPYGYTF. The CDR3 coding sequence is TGTGCCGGGACATGGGGGGGACCCTATGGCTACACCTTC.

This clone was seen a handful of times. The rearrangement links TRBV7-2 to TRBJ1-5; D gene ambiguous. The V end was cut by 5 bases, the J end by 2 bases, with 13 bases between. The CDR3 loop spans 15 amino acids. Germline values: CDR1 SGHTA, CDR2 FQGNSA. CDR3: CASSPFGGGNQPQHF. The CDR3 region has the DNA TGTGCCAGCAGCCCCTTCGGCGGGGGCAATCAGCCCCAGCATTTT.

The table lists this clone with a count of one. J is TRBJ2-1 and V is TRBV11-2; D remains unclear. V lost 3 bases to trimming and J lost 3 bases, with 15 bases between them. The CDR3 covers 16 residues. Germline loops: CDR1 SGHAT, CDR2 FQNNGV. This CDR3 is CASSLDPTSYYNEQFF. The CDR3 nucleotides are TGTGCCAGCAGCTTGGACCCGACGAGTTACTACAATGAGCAGTTCTTC.

This chain uses TRBV12-3 or TRBV12-4 with TRBJ2-5, with D unresolved. The germline V and J ends were trimmed by 7 bases and 2 bases, with 11 bases remaining between them. CDR3 length: 13 amino acids. The CDR3 DNA reads TGTGCCAGCACCCCGGGTTTTCAAGAGACCCAGTACTTC. The encoded protein is CASTPGFQETQYF.

Worth noting for this clone: Other DNA variants within this sample encode the same CDR3. For the CDR3, the DNA is TGTGCCTGGACCCTGGGAGGGAGCTCCTATAATTCACCCCTCCACTTT. Residues: CAWTLGGSSYNSPLHF. The genes are TRBV30 and TRBJ1-6; D uncertain. The germline V gene encodes CDR1 GTSNPN and CDR2 SVGIG (reference sequence). Trimming removed 4 bases from V and 0 bases from J, with 13 bases in between. This CDR3 is 16 amino acids long. Looking up the rest from reference TRBV30 and TRBJ1-6 gives the full variable domain: SQTIHQWPATLVQPVGSPLSLECTVEGTSNPNLYWYRQAAGRGLQLLFYSVGIGQISSEVPQNLSASRPQDRQFILSSKKLLLSDSGFYLCAWTLGGSSYNSPLHFGNGTRLTVT.

The V call is TRBV2, the J call TRBJ2-7, with 8 bases lining up with TRBD1. Germline values: CDR1 SNHLY, CDR2 FYNNEI. The ends lost 6 bases at V and 5 bases at J; junction bases unmatched: 3. This CDR3 comprises 12 residues. CDR3 protein: CASREQGDEQYF. CDR3 in DNA: TGTGCCAGCAGAGAACAGGGGGACGAGCAGTACTTC.

This clone was detected only once. V usage is TRBV7-8 and J usage is TRBJ1-1; 8 bases align to TRBD1. V was clipped by 4 bases and J by 1 base; unmatched bases: 2. Germline loops: CDR1 SGHVS, CDR2 FQNEAQ. The CDR3 contains 14 residues. Here the CDR3 reads CASSSGQENTEAFF. DNA of the CDR3: TGTGCCAGCAGCTCGGGACAGGAGAACACTGAAGCTTTCTTT.

V usage is TRBV5-8 and J usage is TRBJ2-7; TRBD2 agrees at 11 bases. Per germline, CDR1 SGHTS and CDR2 YDEGEE. This CDR3 has 15 amino acids. With V trimmed by 6 bases and J by 2 bases, 7 bases remained unmatched. CDR3 sequence (DNA): TGTGCCAGCATCATAGCGGGAGGGCCAGCCTACGAGCAGTACTTC. This gives the protein CASIIAGGPAYEQYF. Combining the CDR3 with reference TRBV5-8 and TRBJ2-7 gives the whole variable domain EAGVTQSPTHLIKTRGQQATLRCSPISGHTSVYWYQQALGLGLQFLLWYDEGEERNRGNFPPRFSGRQFPNYSSELNVNALELEDSALYLCASIIAGGPAYEQYFGPGTRLTVT.

This clone was picked up one time. This chain's CDR3 is CASSPVAGANVLTF. The CDR3 DNA is TGTGCCAGCAGCCCGGTTGCTGGGGCCAACGTCCTGACTTTC. The J gene is TRBJ2-6, the V gene TRBV6-2 or TRBV6-3; D remains unclear. The CDR3 consists of 14 residues. The germline gives CDR1 MNHEY, CDR2 SVGEGT. Trimming pared 6 bases from V and 2 bases from J, leaving 8 bases between.

The V and J genes are TRBV19 and TRBJ2-2, with D hard to call. CDR3 length: 13 amino acids. V was pared by 6 bases and J by 0 bases, with 5 bases between. Germline CDR1 and CDR2: LNHDA and SQIVND (reference sequence). For the CDR3, the DNA is TGTGCCAGTAGCCGATCGAACACCGGGGAGCTGTTTTTT. Amino acids: CASSRSNTGELFF.

J is TRBJ1-1 and V is TRBV6-5; 8 bases match TRBD1. This CDR3 region has 13 residues. Germline V CDR1 and CDR2: MNHEY, SVGAGI. The V and J ends lost 5 bases and 5 bases, in that order; junction bases with no gene match: 4. CDR3 protein: CASSTGTGTEAFF. CDR3 DNA sequence: TGTGCCAGCAGTACCGGGACAGGTACTGAAGCTTTCTTT.

On this clone: Other DNA sequences from this sample encode an identical CDR3 as well. The chain couples TRBV18 to TRBJ2-3; D gene uncertain. V lost 3 bases, J lost 2 bases, and 6 bases lay in between. The CDR3 consists of 13 residues. Germline CDR1 KGHSH, CDR2 LQKENI. CDR3 sequence (DNA): TGTGCCAGCTCACCTAGTTCCACAGATACGCAGTATTTT. It codes for CASSPSSTDTQYF.

The genes are TRBV27 and TRBJ2-7; maybe TRBD1 (5 bases). Trimming took off 2 bases at V and 7 bases at J, with 24 bases between the two ends. In germline, CDR1 is MNHEY, CDR2 SMNVEV (reference sequence). The CDR3 extends over 17 amino acids. The CDR3 loop reads CASSLPFVQGSPTEQYF. CDR3 bases: TGTGCCAGCAGTTTACCGTTTGTCCAGGGATCCCCTACGGAGCAGTACTTC.

The gene calls are TRBV4-3 and TRBJ2-1; 14 bases fit TRBD2. Germline CDR1 is LGHNA and CDR2 is YSLEER. The CDR3 runs to 15 residues. Germline trimming cut 3 bases from V and 9 bases from J; bases unmatched to any gene: 4. For the CDR3, the DNA is TGCGCCAGCAGCCAGGGACTAGCGGGAGTGGGTGAGCAGTTCTTC. Its protein product is CASSQGLAGVGEQFF.

This clone was counted a few times. V usage is TRBV12-3 or TRBV12-4 and J usage is TRBJ2-7, with unresolved D. There are 12 residues in the CDR3. V was pared by 10 bases and J by 0 bases, with 10 bases between. CDR3 coding DNA: TGTGCCATCCATTTAAACTCCTACGAGCAGTACTTC. This codes for CAIHLNSYEQYF.

In DNA form, the CDR3 reads TGTGCCTGGAGTGGATCAAGCGGGCCCTACAATGAGCAGTTCTTC. Translating it yields CAWSGSSGPYNEQFF. The chain has TRBV30 and TRBJ2-1, with TRBD2 as a possible D gene (6 bases). Germline values: CDR1 GTSNPN, CDR2 SVGIG (reference sequence). The germline V and J ends were trimmed by 1 base and 2 bases, with 12 bases remaining between them. This CDR3 spans 15 amino acids. Supplemented by reference TRBV30 and TRBJ2-1, the full variable domain reads SQTIHQWPATLVQPVGSPLSLECTVEGTSNPNLYWYRQAAGRGLQLLFYSVGIGQISSEVPQNLSASRPQDRQFILSSKKLLLSDSGFYLCAWSGSSGPYNEQFFGPGTRLTVL.

V is TRBV7-6 and J is TRBJ1-3; 7 bases agree with TRBD1. From germline, CDR1 is SGHVS and CDR2 FNYEAQ. The CDR3 totals 17 residues. Trimming at V came to 5 bases and at J to 1 base, leaving 11 bases not matched to a gene. CDR3 DNA sequence: TGTGCCAGCAGCCAGTCGACTAGGGGGCTATCTGGAAACACCATATATTTT. Protein sequence: CASSQSTRGLSGNTIYF.